The sequence of this T cell receptor beta chain was determined in a study of response to subunit inactivated influenza vaccine. Regarding the study as a whole: Authors suggested seasonal influenza vaccinations each recruit few new T cells.

This clonotype turned up a few times. Its antigen remains unknown. TCRdb reprocessed the RT-PCR reads with MiXCR, giving one entry per CDR3 protein. Among more than 400,000 distinct CDR3 sequences listed, 7.2% were seen once. This CDR3 is 13 amino acids long. Per germline, CDR1 SGHVS and CDR2 FQNEAQ. V shed 4 bases and J shed 8 bases, with 14 bases lying between them. The source was PBMCs from blood, collected less than 25 months after vaccination. The sequence was collected from a man aged 45-69 years who received an inactivated influenza vaccine. The V gene is TRBV7-8, the J gene TRBJ1-1; D uncertain. CDR3 amino acids: CASSSGIGLEAFF. Here the CDR3 DNA reads TGTGCCAGCAGCTCCGGGATCGGGCTCGAAGCTTTCTTT.